The 16 T cell receptor beta chains below were found in one sample sequenced in a study of blood T cell repertoires in COVID-19. Data came from immunoSEQ multiplex PCR; TCRdb stores just in-frame clones and leaves some out. The table has 200,000 to 300,000 clones, around nine tenths seen once; the top ten hold roughly 0.79%. Source material: peripheral blood. All receptors derive from a man in his thirties or forties with COVID-19, enrolled during active disease.

The chain links TRBV2 to TRBJ2-5; TRBD1 agrees at 9 bases. The length of the CDR3 is 16 residues. Unmatched junction bases numbered 6, after V lost 0 bases and J lost 4 bases. Germline CDR1 and CDR2: SNHLY and FYNNEI. The CDR3 region has the DNA TGTGCCAGCAGTGAAGCGGGGACAGGGTCCGGAGAGACCCAGTACTTC. Protein product: CASSEAGTGSGETQYF.

V gene TRBV11-3 combines with J gene TRBJ1-6; 10 bases are a match to TRBD1. The CDR3 has 14 amino acids. J gave up 7 bases and V 3 bases, and 0 bases lay outside the gene matches. Germline V gene lookup returns CDR1 SGHNT and CDR2 YENEEA. CDR3 sequence: CASSLTGGNSPLHF. The CDR3 DNA reads as TGTGCCAGCAGCTTGACAGGGGGCAATTCACCCCTCCACTTT. The full variable domain, in which reference TRBV11-3 and TRBJ1-6 provide the parts outside the CDR3, is EAGVVQSPRYKIIEKKQPVAFWCNPISGHNTLYWYLQNLGQGPELLIRYENEEAVDDSQLPKDRFSAERLKGVDSTLKIQPAELGDSAVYLCASSLTGGNSPLHFGNGTRLTVT.

V usage is TRBV6-6 and J usage is TRBJ1-1; 9 nucleotides agree with TRBD1. J lost 6 bases, V lost 7 bases, and 9 bases had no gene match. This CDR3 contains 14 residues. CDR1 MNHNY and CDR2 SVGAGI come from the germline V gene (reference sequence). The CDR3 loop reads CASTREGQGPEAFF. The DNA of the CDR3 is TGTGCCAGCACCCGCGAAGGACAGGGGCCTGAAGCTTTCTTT.

This chain links TRBV2 with TRBJ2-7; D may be TRBD1 (6 bases). Between the trimmed V and J ends, which lost 1 base and 4 bases, there was a span of 11 bases. This CDR3 spans 14 amino acids. Germline CDR1 and CDR2: SNHLY and FYNNEI. CDR3 in DNA: TGTGCCAGCAGTGAAGAGGACAGTCGGTACGAGCAGTACTTC. Protein: CASSEEDSRYEQYF.

This clone was seen a few times. This chain connects TRBV10-2 to TRBJ2-1, with TRBD2 matching 7 bases. CDR1 and CDR2 from the germline V gene are WSHSY and SAAADI. J gave up 13 bases and V 0 bases, and 9 bases lay outside the gene matches. The CDR3 length is 14 residues. In DNA, the CDR3 is TGCGCCAGCAGTGAGTCAACATACGGGACTAACCAGTTCTTC. Its translation is CASSESTYGTNQFF.

The genes are TRBV10-2 and TRBJ2-3, with D perhaps TRBD2 (6 bases). V lost 6 bases and J lost 4, with 11 bases in between. Germline CDR1 is WSHSY and CDR2 is SAAADI. CDR3 length: 13 residues. CDR3 sequence: CASRWGGADTQYF. Written as DNA, the CDR3 is TGCGCCAGCAGGTGGGGCGGGGCAGATACGCAGTATTTT.

This chain joins TRBV5-4 and TRBJ1-2; D remains unclear. This CDR3 is built from 14 residues. Germline V gene lookup returns CDR1 SGHNT and CDR2 YYREEE (reference sequence). V lost 0 bases to trimming and J lost 0 bases, with 6 bases between them. The CDR3 bases are TGTGCCAGCAGCTTGGCTGCGGCTAACTATGGCTACACCTTC. It translates to CASSLAAANYGYTF.

The V gene is TRBV7-3, the J gene TRBJ2-3; TRBD2 is a possible D gene (6 bases). The CDR3 sequence is 14 residues long. Germline CDR1 reads SGHTA; CDR2 reads FQGTGA. V lost 0 bases and J lost 9, with 13 bases in between. This chain's CDR3 is CASSLTRDSVTQYF. Here the CDR3 DNA reads TGTGCCAGCAGCTTAACGCGGGACTCCGTGACGCAGTATTTT.

This clone was found once. The chain uses TRBV7-2 and TRBJ2-7, with no clear D. Germline assignment: CDR1 SGHTA and CDR2 FQGNSA. CDR3 length: 16 residues. Trimming shortened V by 0 bases and J by 0 bases, and 12 bases separated the two germline ends. The DNA of the CDR3 is TGTGCCAGCAGCTTAGCGCTTGGCGGAACCTCCTACGAGCAGTACTTC. It specifies CASSLALGGTSYEQYF.

The gene calls are TRBV9 and TRBJ2-5; 9 nucleotides line up with TRBD2. Losses at the gene ends were 2 bases for V and 5 bases for J; bases not matched to a gene: 7. Germline-derived CDR1 and CDR2 are SGDLS and YYNGEE. There are 15 residues in the CDR3. The DNA for the CDR3 is TGTGCCAGCAGCGTTGAGCGGGGGGCCGGGGAGACCCAGTACTTC. Its translation: CASSVERGAGETQYF.

The rearrangement uses TRBV9 and TRBJ2-1, with a weak D call TRBD2 (6 bases). The V end lost 0 bases, the J end lost 5 bases, and 12 bases lay between the germline ends. CDR1 and CDR2 (germline): SGDLS, YYNGEE. The CDR3 spans 15 residues. The CDR3 coding sequence is TGTGCCAGCAGCGTAGGTGGGGGGAGGCACAATGAGCAGTTCTTC. Protein sequence: CASSVGGGRHNEQFF.

The chain has TRBV3-1 (or the pseudogene TRBV3-2) and TRBJ1-6; 7 bases map to TRBD1. This CDR3 contains 15 residues. Germline V gene lookup returns CDR1 LGHDT and CDR2 YNNKEL (reference sequence). The V gene end was trimmed by 4 bases and the J gene end by 5 bases; junction bases not matched to a gene: 5. The CDR3: CASSPRDRDNSPLHF. DNA of the CDR3: TGTGCCAGCAGCCCCCGGGACAGAGATAATTCACCCCTCCACTTT.

This clone showed up just once. The chain uses TRBV6-2 or TRBV6-3 and TRBJ2-1, with TRBD2 matching over 9 bases. The junction had 9 bases not matched to a gene; V was cut back by 1 base and J by 5 bases. Germline CDR1 reads MNHEY; CDR2 reads SVGEGT. This CDR3 contains 17 residues. The CDR3 reads CASSYFGGGAKDNEQFF. CDR3 coding DNA: TGTGCCAGCAGTTACTTTGGCGGGGGGGCCAAAGACAATGAGCAGTTCTTC.

As for this clone: Distinct nucleotide sequences in the sample also encode this CDR3. The V gene is TRBV19, the J gene TRBJ1-2, with 8 bases that match TRBD1. Germline V gene lookup returns CDR1 LNHDA and CDR2 SQIVND (reference sequence). This CDR3 has 14 residues. Trimming removed 3 bases from V and 3 bases from J; junction bases left unmatched: 3. The CDR3 bases are TGTGCCAGTAGTATTCAGGGGGCGGACTATGGCTACACCTTC. Residues: CASSIQGADYGYTF.

This clone showed up just a few times. The chain recombines TRBV4-1 with TRBJ2-7; D may be TRBD2 (5 bases). Per the germline V gene, CDR1 is MGHRA and CDR2 is YSYEKL. The CDR3 covers 16 residues. V dropped 1 base and J dropped 5 bases, with 18 bases sitting between them. Written as DNA, the CDR3 is TGCGCCAGCAGCCAAGGCGGTTGGGAGAGAGTCCACGAGCAGTACTTC. It codes for CASSQGGWERVHEQYF.

This chain joins TRBV5-6 and TRBJ1-4; no clear D. The CDR3 spans 14 residues. CDR1 SGHDT and CDR2 YYEEEE come from the germline V gene. Trimming shortened V by 1 base and J by 7 bases, and 11 bases separated the two germline ends. Here the CDR3 reads CASSLRRNPEKLFF. The CDR3 DNA sequence: TGTGCCAGCAGCTTGCGGCGGAACCCTGAAAAACTGTTTTTT.